This entry is about one TCR beta chain. Its matching antigen is unknown. This sample is drawn from a study of T cell responses to AZD1222 COVID-19 vaccine. Study-wide findings and caveats: Spike regions recognized by vaccine-associated CD4 TCRs spanned the protein, led by 160-218 and 743-854. Recipients of two AZD1222 doses showed rising Spike-specific TCR breadth and depth. It was only a handful of AZD1222 recipients who were seropositive at baseline.

The CDR3 is 15 residues long. CDR1 is LNHNV and CDR2 is YYDKDF in the germline V gene (reference sequence). Trimming took 6 bases from V and 3 from J, leaving 15 bases between them. Sequencing used immunoSEQ multiplex PCR; TCRdb keeps in-frame clones, though not all of them. The sample records about 190,000 clones, roughly 93% being singletons. The chain joins TRBV15 to TRBJ1-5; D perhaps matches TRBD1 (5 bases). The receptor was derived from an adult in good health. The sample here was peripheral blood, taken on day 0 of AZD1222 vaccination. The CDR3 loop reads CATRAVPGLNQPQHF. CDR3 in DNA: TGTGCCACCAGAGCTGTACCGGGACTCAATCAGCCCCAGCATTTT.